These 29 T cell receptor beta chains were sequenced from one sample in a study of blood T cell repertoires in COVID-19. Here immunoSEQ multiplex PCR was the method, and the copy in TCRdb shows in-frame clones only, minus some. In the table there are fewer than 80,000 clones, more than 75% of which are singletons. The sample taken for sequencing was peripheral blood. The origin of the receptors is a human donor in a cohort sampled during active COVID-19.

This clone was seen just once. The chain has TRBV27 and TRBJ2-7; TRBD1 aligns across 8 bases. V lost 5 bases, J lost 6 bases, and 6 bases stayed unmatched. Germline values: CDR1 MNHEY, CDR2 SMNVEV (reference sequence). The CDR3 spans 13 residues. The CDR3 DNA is TGTGCCAGCAGTATTGACAGGGGCGGCGAGCAGTACTTC. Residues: CASSIDRGGEQYF.

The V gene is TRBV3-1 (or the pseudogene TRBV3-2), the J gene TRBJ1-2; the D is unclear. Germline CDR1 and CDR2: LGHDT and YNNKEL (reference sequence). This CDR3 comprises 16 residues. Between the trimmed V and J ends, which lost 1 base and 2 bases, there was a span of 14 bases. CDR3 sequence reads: CASSQGGVAGNYGYTF. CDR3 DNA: TGTGCCAGCAGCCAAGGAGGAGTGGCGGGAAACTATGGCTACACCTTC.

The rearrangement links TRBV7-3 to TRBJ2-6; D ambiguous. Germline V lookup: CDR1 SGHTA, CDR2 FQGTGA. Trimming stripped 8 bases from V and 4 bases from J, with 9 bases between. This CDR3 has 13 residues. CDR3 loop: CASSFRGANVLTF. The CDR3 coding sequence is TGTGCCAGCTCCTTTCGGGGGGCCAACGTCCTGACTTTC.

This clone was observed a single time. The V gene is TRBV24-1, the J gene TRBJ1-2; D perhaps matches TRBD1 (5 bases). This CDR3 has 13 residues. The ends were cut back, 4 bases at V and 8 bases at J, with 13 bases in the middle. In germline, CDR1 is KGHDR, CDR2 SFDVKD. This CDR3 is CATSEGRVNGYTF. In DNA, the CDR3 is TGTGCCACCAGTGAGGGCAGGGTGAACGGCTACACCTTC.

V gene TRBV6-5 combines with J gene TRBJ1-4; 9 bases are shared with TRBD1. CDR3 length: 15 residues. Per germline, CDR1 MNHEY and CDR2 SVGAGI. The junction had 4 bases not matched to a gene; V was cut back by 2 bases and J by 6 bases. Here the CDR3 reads CASSYQGQGYEKLFF. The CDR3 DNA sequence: TGTGCCAGCAGTTACCAAGGACAGGGGTATGAAAAACTGTTTTTT.

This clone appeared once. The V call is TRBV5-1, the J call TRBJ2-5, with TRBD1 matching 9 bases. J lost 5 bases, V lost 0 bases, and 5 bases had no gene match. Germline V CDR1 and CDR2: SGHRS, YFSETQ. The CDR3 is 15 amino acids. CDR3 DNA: TGCGCCAGCAGCTTGGACAGGGGGCTTGGGGAGACCCAGTACTTC. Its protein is CASSLDRGLGETQYF. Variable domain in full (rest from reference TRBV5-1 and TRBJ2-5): KAGVTQTPRYLIKTRGQQVTLSCSPISGHRSVSWYQQTPGQGLQFLFEYFSETQRNKGNFPGRFSGRQFSNSRSEMNVSTLELGDSALYLCASSLDRGLGETQYFGPGTRLLVL.

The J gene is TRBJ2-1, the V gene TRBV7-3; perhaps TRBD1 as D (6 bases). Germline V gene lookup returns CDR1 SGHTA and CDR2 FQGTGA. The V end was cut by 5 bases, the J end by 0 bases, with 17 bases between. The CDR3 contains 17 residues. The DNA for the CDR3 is TGTGCCAGCAGCCTAGCCCCCCAGGGGAGCTCCTACAATGAGCAGTTCTTC. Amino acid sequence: CASSLAPQGSSYNEQFF.

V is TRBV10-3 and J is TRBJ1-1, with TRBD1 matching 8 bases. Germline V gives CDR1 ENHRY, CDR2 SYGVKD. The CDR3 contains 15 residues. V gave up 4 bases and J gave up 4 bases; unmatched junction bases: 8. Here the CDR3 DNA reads TGTGCCATCAGTGGATACCAGGGGGCAAGCACTGAAGCTTTCTTT. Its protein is CAISGYQGASTEAFF.

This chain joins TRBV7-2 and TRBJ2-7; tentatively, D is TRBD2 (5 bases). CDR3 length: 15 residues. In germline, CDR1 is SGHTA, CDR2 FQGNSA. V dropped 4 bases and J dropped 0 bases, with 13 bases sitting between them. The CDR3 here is CASSYRGSSSYEQYF. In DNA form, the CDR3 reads TGTGCCAGCAGCTACCGGGGATCGAGCTCCTACGAGCAGTACTTC.

CDR3 in amino acids: CASSLRSQGSYNEQFF. CDR3 nucleotides: TGTGCCAGCAGCTTAAGGTCGCAGGGTTCCTACAATGAGCAGTTCTTC. The chain is built from TRBV7-8 and TRBJ2-1; TRBD1 might be the D (5 bases). From germline, CDR1 is SGHVS and CDR2 FQNEAQ. CDR3 length equals 16 residues. The V end was cut by 2 bases, the J end by 1 base, with 12 bases between. Based on the CDR3 plus reference TRBV7-8 and TRBJ2-1, the full variable domain is GAGVSQSPRYKVAKRGQDVALRCDPISGHVSLFWYQQALGQGPEFLTYFQNEAQLDKSGLPSDRFFAERPEGSVSTLKIQRTQQEDSAVYLCASSLRSQGSYNEQFFGPGTRLTVL.

DNA for the CDR3: TGTGCCAGCAGCAGCCCCAGGGTAGAGACCCAGTACTTC. Translating it yields CASSSPRVETQYF. The chain is built from TRBV21-1 and TRBJ2-5; TRBD1, the table's D call, lacks a check against the DNA. TRBV21-1 is marked as a pseudogene. The CDR3 covers 13 residues.

CDR3 loop: CASSRGGGGNQPQHF. DNA for the CDR3: TGTGCCAGCAGCCGCGGAGGTGGTGGTAATCAGCCCCAGCATTTT. This chain joins TRBV7-2 and TRBJ1-5; D gene uncertain. V lost 5 bases, J lost 4 bases, and 15 bases lay in between. This CDR3 region has 15 residues. In germline, CDR1 is SGHTA, CDR2 FQGNSA.

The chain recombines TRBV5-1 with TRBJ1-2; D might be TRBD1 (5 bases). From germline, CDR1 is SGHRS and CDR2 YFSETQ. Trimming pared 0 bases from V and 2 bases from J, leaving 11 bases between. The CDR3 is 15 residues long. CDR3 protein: CASSLEGFRNYGYTF. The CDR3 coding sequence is TGCGCCAGCAGCTTGGAGGGGTTTAGGAACTATGGCTACACCTTC.

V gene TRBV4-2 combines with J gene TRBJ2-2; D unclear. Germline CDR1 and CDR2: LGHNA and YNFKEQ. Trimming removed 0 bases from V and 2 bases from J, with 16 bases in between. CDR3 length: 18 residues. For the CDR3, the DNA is TGTGCCAGCAGCCAAGATGGAGTGCGGAGCATTAACACCGGGGAGCTGTTTTTT. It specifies CASSQDGVRSINTGELFF.

In DNA form, the CDR3 reads TGTGCCAGCAGCCCCGACAGGGTCTCTGGGGCCAACGTCCTGACTTTC. Translation gives CASSPDRVSGANVLTF. V gene TRBV6-4 combines with J gene TRBJ2-6, with 7 bases fitting TRBD1. The germline V gene encodes CDR1 MRHNA and CDR2 SNTAGT. There are 16 residues in the CDR3. Trimming at V came to 6 bases and at J to 0 bases, leaving 5 bases not matched to a gene.

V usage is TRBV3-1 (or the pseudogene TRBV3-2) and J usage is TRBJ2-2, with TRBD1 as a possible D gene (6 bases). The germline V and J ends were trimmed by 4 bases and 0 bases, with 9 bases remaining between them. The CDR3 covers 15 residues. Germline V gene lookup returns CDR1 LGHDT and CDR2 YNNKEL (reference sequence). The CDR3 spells CASSRGQTNTGELFF. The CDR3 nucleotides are TGTGCCAGCAGCCGTGGACAGACGAACACCGGGGAGCTGTTTTTT.

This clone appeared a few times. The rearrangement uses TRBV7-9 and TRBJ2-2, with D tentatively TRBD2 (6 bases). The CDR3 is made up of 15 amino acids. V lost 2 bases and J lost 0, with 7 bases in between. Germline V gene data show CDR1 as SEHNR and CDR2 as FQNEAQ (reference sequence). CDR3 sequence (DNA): TGTGCCAGCAGCTTAACGGGGGCGAACACCGGGGAGCTGTTTTTT. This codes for CASSLTGANTGELFF.

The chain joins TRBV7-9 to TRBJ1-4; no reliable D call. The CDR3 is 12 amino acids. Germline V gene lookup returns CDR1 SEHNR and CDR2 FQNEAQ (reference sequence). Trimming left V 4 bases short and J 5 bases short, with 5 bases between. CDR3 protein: CASSSGNEKLFF. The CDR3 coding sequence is TGTGCCAGCAGCTCGGGAAATGAAAAACTGTTTTTT.

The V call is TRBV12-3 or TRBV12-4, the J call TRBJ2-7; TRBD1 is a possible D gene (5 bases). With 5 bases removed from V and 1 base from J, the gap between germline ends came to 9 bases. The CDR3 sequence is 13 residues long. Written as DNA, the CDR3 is TGTGCCAGCAGTAAGGACACTTCCTACGAGCAGTACTTC. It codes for CASSKDTSYEQYF.

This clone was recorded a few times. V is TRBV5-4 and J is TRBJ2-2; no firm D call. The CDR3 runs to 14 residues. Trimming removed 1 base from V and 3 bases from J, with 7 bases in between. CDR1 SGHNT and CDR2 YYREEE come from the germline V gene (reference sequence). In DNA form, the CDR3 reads TGTGCCAGCAGCTTGATAGTAGACACCGGGGAGCTGTTTTTT. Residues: CASSLIVDTGELFF.

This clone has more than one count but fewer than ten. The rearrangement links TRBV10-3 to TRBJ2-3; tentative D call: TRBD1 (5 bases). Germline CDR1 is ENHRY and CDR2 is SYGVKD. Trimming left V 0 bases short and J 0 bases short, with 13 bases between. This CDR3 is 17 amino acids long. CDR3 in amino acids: CAISESYGQGSTDTQYF. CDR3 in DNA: TGTGCCATCAGTGAGTCTTACGGGCAGGGTAGCACAGATACGCAGTATTTT.

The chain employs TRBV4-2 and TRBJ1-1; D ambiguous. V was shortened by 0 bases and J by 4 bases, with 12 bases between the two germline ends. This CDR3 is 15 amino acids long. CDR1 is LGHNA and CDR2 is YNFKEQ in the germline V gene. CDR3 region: CASSQDRGSVTEAFF. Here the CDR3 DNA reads TGTGCCAGCAGCCAAGATCGAGGGTCGGTCACTGAAGCTTTCTTT.

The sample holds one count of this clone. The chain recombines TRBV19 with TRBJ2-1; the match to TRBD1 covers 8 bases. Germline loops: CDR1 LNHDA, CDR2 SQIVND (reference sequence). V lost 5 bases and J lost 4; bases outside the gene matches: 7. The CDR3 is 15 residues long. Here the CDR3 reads CASSARDRLYNEQFF. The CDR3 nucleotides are TGTGCCAGTAGTGCCCGGGACAGGCTATACAATGAGCAGTTCTTC.

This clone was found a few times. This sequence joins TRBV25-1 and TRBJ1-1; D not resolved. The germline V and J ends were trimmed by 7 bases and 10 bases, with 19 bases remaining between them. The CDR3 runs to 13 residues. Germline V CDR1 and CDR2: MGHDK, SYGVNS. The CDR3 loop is CASTRPGGEAAFF. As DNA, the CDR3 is TGTGCCAGCACCCGCCCGGGTGGGGAGGCAGCTTTCTTT.

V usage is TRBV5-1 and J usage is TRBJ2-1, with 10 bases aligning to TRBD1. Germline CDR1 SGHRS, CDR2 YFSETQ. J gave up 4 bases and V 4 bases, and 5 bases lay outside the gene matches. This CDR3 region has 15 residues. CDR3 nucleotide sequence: TGCGCCAGCAGCGCGACAGGGGGCTTTTACAATGAGCAGTTCTTC. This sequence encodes CASSATGGFYNEQFF.

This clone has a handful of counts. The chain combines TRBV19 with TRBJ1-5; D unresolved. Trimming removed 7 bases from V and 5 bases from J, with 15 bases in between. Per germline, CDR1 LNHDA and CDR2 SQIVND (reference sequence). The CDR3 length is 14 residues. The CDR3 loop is CASTSHERDQPQHF. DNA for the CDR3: TGTGCCAGTACATCGCATGAGCGAGATCAGCCCCAGCATTTT.

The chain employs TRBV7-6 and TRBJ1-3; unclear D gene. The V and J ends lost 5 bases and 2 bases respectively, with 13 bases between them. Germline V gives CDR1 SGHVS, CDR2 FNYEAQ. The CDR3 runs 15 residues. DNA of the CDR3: TGTGCCAGCAGCCCTAGTAATGCGCCTGGAAACACCATATATTTT. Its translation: CASSPSNAPGNTIYF.

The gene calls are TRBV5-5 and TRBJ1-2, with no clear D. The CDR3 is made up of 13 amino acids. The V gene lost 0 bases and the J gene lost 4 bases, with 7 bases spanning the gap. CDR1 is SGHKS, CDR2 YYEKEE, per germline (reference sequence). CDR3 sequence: CASSLGTVYGYTF. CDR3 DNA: TGTGCCAGCAGCTTGGGAACAGTCTATGGCTACACCTTC.

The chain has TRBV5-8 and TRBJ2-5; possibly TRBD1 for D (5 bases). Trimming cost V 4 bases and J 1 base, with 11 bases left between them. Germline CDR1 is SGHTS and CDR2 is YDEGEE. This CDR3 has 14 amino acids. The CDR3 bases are TGTGCCAGCAGCAGGATCACAGGCCAAGAGACCCAGTACTTC. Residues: CASSRITGQETQYF.